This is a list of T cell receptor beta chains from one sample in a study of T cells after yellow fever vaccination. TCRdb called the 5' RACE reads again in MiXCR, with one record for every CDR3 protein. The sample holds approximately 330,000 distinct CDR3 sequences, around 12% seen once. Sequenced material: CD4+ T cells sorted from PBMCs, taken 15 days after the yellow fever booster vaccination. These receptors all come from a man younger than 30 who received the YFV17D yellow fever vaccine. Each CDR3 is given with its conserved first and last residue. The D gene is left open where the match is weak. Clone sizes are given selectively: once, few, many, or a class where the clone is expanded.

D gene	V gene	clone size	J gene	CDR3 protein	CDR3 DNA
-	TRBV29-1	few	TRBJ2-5	CSVARQEQETQYF	TGCAGCGTTGCCCGGCAAGAGCAAGAGACCCAGTACTTC
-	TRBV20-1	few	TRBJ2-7	CSARPPAGQPYEQYF	TGCAGTGCTAGACCACCGGCGGGACAGCCCTACGAGCAGTACTTC
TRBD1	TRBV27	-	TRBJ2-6	CASSSTIPGQAGRSGANVLTF	TGTGCCAGCAGTTCCACCATCCCAGGACAGGCCGGACGATCTGGGGCCAACGTCCTGACTTTC
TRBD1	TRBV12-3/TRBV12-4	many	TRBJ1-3	CASSATGGNTIYF	TGTGCCAGCAGTGCGACAGGGGGTAACACCATATATTTT
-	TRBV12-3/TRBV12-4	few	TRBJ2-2	CASSRPADLNTGELFF	TGTGCCAGCAGCCGCCCCGCCGACCTGAACACCGGGGAGCTGTTTTTT
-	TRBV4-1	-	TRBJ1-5	CASSPSGTGAKSGQPQHF	TGCGCCAGCAGCCCCTCGGGGACTGGGGCAAAGAGCGGTCAGCCCCAGCATTTT
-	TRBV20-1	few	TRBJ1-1	CSATGNLPNTEAFF	TGCAGTGCTACGGGTAATTTGCCGAACACTGAAGCTTTCTTT
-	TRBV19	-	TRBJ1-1	CASGSGQPNTEAFF	TGTGCCAGTGGCTCCGGACAGCCGAACACTGAAGCTTTCTTT
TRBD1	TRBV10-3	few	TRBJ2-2	CAIKGVGQGPGELFF	TGTGCCATCAAGGGAGTCGGACAGGGGCCCGGGGAGCTGTTTTTT
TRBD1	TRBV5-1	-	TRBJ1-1	CASSSGTGGPGTEAFF	TGCGCCAGCAGCTCCGGGACAGGGGGCCCAGGAACTGAAGCTTTCTTT
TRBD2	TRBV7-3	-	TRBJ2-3	CASSLGAAGGTDTQYF	TGTGCCAGCAGCCTAGGGGCAGCGGGGGGAACAGATACGCAGTATTTT
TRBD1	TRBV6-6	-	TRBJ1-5	CASSRQTDRGDQPQHF	TGTGCCAGCAGTCGCCAAACCGACAGGGGTGATCAGCCCCAGCATTTT
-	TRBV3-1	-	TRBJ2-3	CASSQVPAVIDTQYF	TGTGCCAGCAGCCAAGTTCCAGCGGTCATAGATACGCAGTATTTT
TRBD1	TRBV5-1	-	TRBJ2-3	CASGQGSADTQYF	TGCGCCAGCGGACAGGGTAGCGCAGATACGCAGTATTTT
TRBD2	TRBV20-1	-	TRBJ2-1	CSATPFLAGGPYNEQFF	TGCAGTGCTACCCCCTTTTTAGCGGGGGGACCTTACAATGAGCAGTTCTTC
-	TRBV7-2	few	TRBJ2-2	CASSLVGRAGELFF	TGTGCCAGCAGCTTAGTTGGGCGGGCCGGGGAGCTGTTTTTT
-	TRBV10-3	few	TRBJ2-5	CAISEVGTFGQTQYF	TGTGCCATCAGTGAGGTTGGGACCTTCGGTCAGACCCAGTACTTC
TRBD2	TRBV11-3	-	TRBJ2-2	CASSGTAGGPGELFF	TGTGCCAGCAGCGGCACGGCGGGGGGTCCCGGGGAGCTGTTTTTT
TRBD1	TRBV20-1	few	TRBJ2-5	CSARDRGQQETQYF	TGCAGTGCTAGAGACAGGGGACAGCAAGAGACCCAGTACTTC
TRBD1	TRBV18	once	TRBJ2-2	CASSRTGDSTGELFF	TGTGCCAGCTCACGGACAGGCGATAGCACCGGGGAGCTGTTTTTT
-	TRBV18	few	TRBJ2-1	CASSPSDQSHEQFF	TGTGCCAGCTCACCTTCGGACCAGTCACATGAGCAGTTCTTC
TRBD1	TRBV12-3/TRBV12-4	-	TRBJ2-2	CASSPGGTVPTGELFF	TGTGCCAGCAGTCCCGGTGGGACAGTCCCCACCGGGGAGCTGTTTTTT
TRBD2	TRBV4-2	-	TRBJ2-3	CASTPRLAGSLNTQYF	TGTGCCAGCACTCCCCGACTAGCGGGGAGCCTAAATACGCAGTATTTT
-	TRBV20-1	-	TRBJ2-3	CSARDRTYTDTQYF	TGCAGTGCTCGCGACAGGACTTACACAGATACGCAGTATTTT
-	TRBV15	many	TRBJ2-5	CATSRVRGAIKETQYF	TGTGCCACCAGCAGAGTTCGGGGGGCGATCAAAGAGACCCAGTACTTC
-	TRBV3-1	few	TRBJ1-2	CASSQVLWDYTF	TGTGCCAGCAGCCAAGTTCTCTGGGACTACACCTTC
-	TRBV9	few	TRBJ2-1	CASSVLGSFYNEQFF	TGTGCCAGCAGCGTATTGGGGAGCTTCTACAATGAGCAGTTCTTC
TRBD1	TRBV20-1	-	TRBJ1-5	CSAAPGGGQPQHF	TGCAGTGCTGCACCAGGGGGGGGACAGCCCCAGCATTTT
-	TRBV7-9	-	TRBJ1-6	CASSFGPRRGSPLHF	TGTGCCAGCAGCTTTGGTCCCAGGCGGGGATCACCCCTCCACTTT
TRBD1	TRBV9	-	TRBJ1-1	CASSVGGQARGTEAFF	TGTGCCAGCAGCGTAGGAGGACAGGCGCGGGGCACTGAAGCTTTCTTT
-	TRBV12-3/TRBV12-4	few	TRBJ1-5	CASSQGYQPQHF	TGTGCCAGCAGTCAGGGATACCAGCCCCAGCATTTT
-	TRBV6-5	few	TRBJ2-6	CASSWGISGANVLTF	TGTGCCAGCAGTTGGGGGATCTCTGGGGCCAACGTCCTGACTTTC
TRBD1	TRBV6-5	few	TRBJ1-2	CASSYSEGTGSYGYTF	TGTGCCAGCAGTTACTCGGAGGGGACAGGGAGCTATGGCTACACCTTC
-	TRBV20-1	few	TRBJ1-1	CSAGGRGRGNTEAFF	TGCAGTGCAGGGGGGCGGGGAAGAGGGAACACTGAAGCTTTCTTT
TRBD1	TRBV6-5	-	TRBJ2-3	CASSPDGQGARDTQYF	TGTGCCAGCAGTCCTGACGGACAGGGGGCAAGAGATACGCAGTATTTT
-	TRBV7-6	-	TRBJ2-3	CASSLGGASVGYTQYF	TGTGCCAGCAGCTTGGGGGGGGCTAGCGTTGGTTATACGCAGTATTTT
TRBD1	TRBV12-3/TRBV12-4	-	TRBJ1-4	CASSFNRGGEKLFF	TGTGCCAGCAGTTTCAATCGAGGGGGCGAAAAACTGTTTTTT
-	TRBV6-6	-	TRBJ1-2	CASKNGGIYGYTF	TGTGCCAGCAAAAACGGGGGGATCTATGGCTACACCTTC
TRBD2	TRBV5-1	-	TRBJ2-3	CASRASGGTSTDTQYF	TGCGCCAGCAGAGCCAGCGGGGGGACTAGCACAGATACGCAGTATTTT
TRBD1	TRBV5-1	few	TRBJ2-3	CASSPRQGWDTQYF	TGCGCCAGCAGCCCCAGACAGGGGTGGGATACGCAGTATTTT
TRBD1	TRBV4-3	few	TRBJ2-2	CASSQGPGQGFQELFF	TGCGCCAGCAGCCAGGGTCCGGGACAGGGGTTCCAGGAGCTGTTTTTT
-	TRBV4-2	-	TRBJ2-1	CASSQDRGGVTFNEQFF	TGTGCCAGCAGCCAAGATCGAGGCGGGGTAACTTTCAATGAGCAGTTCTTC
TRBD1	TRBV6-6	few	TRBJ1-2	CASSSRGQGSYGYTF	TGTGCCAGCAGTTCCCGAGGACAGGGTAGCTATGGCTACACCTTC
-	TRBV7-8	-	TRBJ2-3	CASSFGGGSTDTQYF	TGTGCCAGCAGCTTCGGGGGAGGAAGCACAGATACGCAGTATTTT
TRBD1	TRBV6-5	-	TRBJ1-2	CASSPDRGRGGYTF	TGTGCCAGCAGTCCAGACAGGGGCAGGGGTGGCTACACCTTC
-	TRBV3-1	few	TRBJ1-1	CASSQDSHSSEAFF	TGTGCCAGCAGCCAAGATTCGCACTCCAGTGAAGCTTTCTTT